Below, 26 T cell receptor beta chains from the same sample are listed, as sequenced in a study of T cell clonotyping in hematopoietic cell transplantation. Time point meaning: recipient sample about 28 days before transplant, after cytoreduction. Only in-frame clones appear in the TCRdb table, and some are missing; sequencing was by immunoSEQ multiplex PCR. The sample yields under 45,000 clones, roughly 96% seen once. Sequenced material: peripheral blood mononuclear cells, taken before stem cell transplant. These TCRs come from a middle-aged man with chronic myeloid leukemia. Some clones in this sample may be carry-over from other donors' samples.

This clone was counted a single time. The chain uses TRBV7-9 and TRBJ2-1; D call uncertain. CDR1 is SEHNR and CDR2 is FQNEAQ in the germline V gene (reference sequence). The V gene lost 0 bases and the J gene lost 9 bases, with 12 bases spanning the gap. CDR3 length equals 14 residues. As DNA, the CDR3 is TGTGCCAGCAGCTTAGCGGTCTACCGGGCTGAGCAGTTCTTC. It specifies CASSLAVYRAEQFF.

CDR3 residues: CASSYRDVDGYTF. In DNA, the CDR3 is TGCGCCAGCAGCTACAGGGATGTCGATGGCTACACCTTC. The rearrangement joins TRBV5-1 to TRBJ1-2; possible D gene TRBD1, 6 bases. The germline V gene has CDR1 SGHRS and CDR2 YFSETQ. V lost 3 bases and J 6 bases, leaving 12 bases between the germline ends. The CDR3 covers 13 residues.

The count of this clone is one. The V call is TRBV7-9, the J call TRBJ2-3; 9 bases line up with TRBD2. The CDR3 sequence is 16 residues long. V shed 5 bases, J shed 6 bases, and the junction held 12 bases outside the gene matches. The germline CDR1 and CDR2 sequences are SEHNR and FQNEAQ (reference sequence). This chain's CDR3 is CASSVGTSQGRDTQYF. CDR3 nucleotides: TGTGCCAGCAGCGTCGGGACTAGCCAGGGGAGGGATACGCAGTATTTT. The full variable domain, rest sourced from reference TRBV7-9 and TRBJ2-3, is DTGVSQNPRHKITKRGQNVTFRCDPISEHNRLYWYRQTLGQGPEFLTYFQNEAQLEKSRLLSDRFSAERPKGSFSTLEIQRTEQGDSAMYLCASSVGTSQGRDTQYFGPGTRLTVL.

This sequence joins TRBV27 and TRBJ2-5; D call uncertain. CDR1 MNHEY and CDR2 SMNVEV come from the germline V gene (reference sequence). Deletions cut 8 bases from V and 4 bases from J, with 8 bases between. There are 11 residues in the CDR3. The CDR3: CASGFGETQYF. In DNA, the CDR3 is TGTGCCAGCGGGTTCGGAGAGACCCAGTACTTC.

The chain combines TRBV5-1 with TRBJ1-6; 7 nucleotides agree with TRBD1. CDR3 length: 15 residues. Looked up from germline, CDR1 is SGHRS and CDR2 is YFSETQ. Unmatched junction bases numbered 11, after V lost 4 bases and J lost 10 bases. DNA of the CDR3: TGCGCCAGCAGCCCAAGACAGGGAGTAGGGTCACCCCTCCACTTT. It specifies CASSPRQGVGSPLHF.

The rearrangement joins TRBV6-6 to TRBJ1-5; TRBD1 is a possible D gene (5 bases). Between the trimmed V and J ends, which lost 2 bases and 1 base, there was a span of 12 bases. This CDR3 has 16 residues. Germline CDR1 MNHNY, CDR2 SVGAGI (reference sequence). CDR3 coding DNA: TGTGCCAGCAGTTACAGACAGTCCATGAGCAATCAGCCCCAGCATTTT. This sequence encodes CASSYRQSMSNQPQHF.

V and J are TRBV2 and TRBJ1-3; perhaps TRBD1 as D (5 bases). This CDR3 comprises 13 residues. The germline CDR1 and CDR2 sequences are SNHLY and FYNNEI. V was pared by 7 bases and J by 4 bases, with 11 bases between. As DNA, the CDR3 is TGTGCCAGCATGGAGGGGAGCGGAAACACCATATATTTT. As protein: CASMEGSGNTIYF.

CDR3 sequence: CASGAWTDTQYF. DNA of the CDR3: TGTGCCAGCGGGGCATGGACAGATACGCAGTATTTT. The gene calls are TRBV11-3 and TRBJ2-3; a possible D gene is TRBD1 (5 bases). The CDR3 runs 12 residues. Trimming removed 8 bases from V and 3 bases from J, with 9 bases in between. Per germline, CDR1 SGHNT and CDR2 YENEEA.

V and J are TRBV7-2 and TRBJ2-7, with D unresolved. Germline V CDR1 and CDR2: SGHTA, FQGNSA. CDR3 length: 16 amino acids. V dropped 2 bases and J dropped 4 bases, with 18 bases sitting between them. The CDR3 here is CASSLSLSDRGYEQYF. DNA of the CDR3: TGTGCCAGCAGCTTATCGCTCTCGGACCGCGGTTACGAGCAGTACTTC. Using reference TRBV7-2 and TRBJ2-7 for the parts outside the CDR3, the full variable domain is GAGVSQSPSNKVTEKGKDVELRCDPISGHTALYWYRQSLGQGLEFLIYFQGNSAPDKSGLPSDRFSAERTGGSVSTLTIQRTQQEDSAVYLCASSLSLSDRGYEQYFGPGTRLTVT.

This clone was counted a few times. The V call is TRBV6-5, the J call TRBJ1-3; D is perhaps TRBD1 (6 bases). The CDR3 runs 14 residues. Germline V gene sequence: CDR1 MNHEY, CDR2 SVGAGI. Trimming stripped 3 bases from V and 6 bases from J, with 12 bases between. The CDR3 here is CASSYQGRENTIYF. Written as DNA, the CDR3 is TGTGCCAGCAGTTATCAGGGGAGGGAAAACACCATATATTTT.

This chain connects TRBV20-1 to TRBJ2-3; D gene ambiguous. Trimming removed 3 bases at V and 12 bases at J, with 13 bases between. The CDR3 is 11 residues long. Germline-derived CDR1 and CDR2 are DFQATT and SNEGSKA (reference sequence). The CDR3 is CSASSREEQYF. In nucleotides, the CDR3 is TGCAGTGCTAGCAGTAGGGAAGAACAGTATTTT.

Concerning this clone itself: A junction end diverges from the germline sequence, so it may reflect a read error. The chain is built from TRBV7-2 and TRBJ2-7; 8 bases agree with TRBD2. Per germline, CDR1 SGHTA and CDR2 FQGNSA. The CDR3 runs to 14 residues. CDR3 in amino acids: CASSISGAPYGQYF. In nucleotides, the CDR3 is TGTGCCAGCAGCATTAGCGGGGCCCCCTACGGGCAGTACTTC.

The genes are TRBV27 and TRBJ2-3; D is unclear. Germline CDR1 reads MNHEY; CDR2 reads SMNVEV (reference sequence). Trimming took off 5 bases at V and 6 bases at J, with 12 bases between the two ends. The CDR3 sequence is 13 residues long. The CDR3 DNA reads as TGTGCCAGCAGTGCCCACCGGTGGGATACGCAGTATTTT. It encodes CASSAHRWDTQYF.

The count of this clone is one. This chain joins TRBV5-1 and TRBJ2-7; 8 bases agree with TRBD2. CDR1 SGHRS and CDR2 YFSETQ come from the germline V gene. V lost 4 bases and J lost 2; bases outside the gene matches: 8. This CDR3 region has 15 residues. This chain's CDR3 is CASSPQGLGTYEQYF. The DNA of the CDR3 is TGCGCCAGCAGCCCCCAGGGACTAGGTACCTACGAGCAGTACTTC.

The J gene is TRBJ1-1, the V gene TRBV2; D is uncertain. Per germline, CDR1 SNHLY and CDR2 FYNNEI. The germline V and J ends were trimmed by 6 bases and 5 bases, with 7 bases remaining between them. This CDR3 has 11 amino acids. Here the CDR3 DNA reads TGTGCCAGCAGCCGGGAAACTGAAGCTTTCTTT. It is translated as CASSRETEAFF.

V and J are TRBV9 and TRBJ1-1; D uncertain. Germline V gives CDR1 SGDLS, CDR2 YYNGEE. This CDR3 comprises 12 residues. Trimming stripped 4 bases from V and 6 bases from J, with 10 bases between. CDR3 amino acids: CASSPGGSEAFF. The DNA of the CDR3 is TGTGCCAGCAGCCCCGGAGGCTCTGAAGCTTTCTTT.

The genes are TRBV9 and TRBJ2-2, with 8 positions matching TRBD2. The CDR3 is 15 amino acids. V was clipped by 5 bases and J by 7 bases; unmatched bases: 10. CDR1 and CDR2 (germline): SGDLS, YYNGEE. The CDR3 protein is CASRRGGREVGELFF. As DNA, the CDR3 is TGTGCCAGCAGACGGGGGGGACGCGAGGTCGGGGAGCTGTTTTTT.

V usage is TRBV7-3 and J usage is TRBJ2-7; TRBD1 matches 7 bases. The CDR3 is made up of 15 amino acids. The germline CDR1 and CDR2 sequences are SGHTA and FQGTGA. Trimming cost V 5 bases and J 2 bases; bases outside gene matches: 9. The DNA of the CDR3 is TGTGCCAGCAGCGAAGGGCCCCAGGGGGCCTACGAGCAGTACTTC. Protein product: CASSEGPQGAYEQYF. The full variable domain, with the rest looked up from reference TRBV7-3 and TRBJ2-7, is GAGVSQTPSNKVTEKGKYVELRCDPISGHTALYWYRQSLGQGPEFLIYFQGTGAADDSGLPNDRFFAVRPEGSVSTLKIQRTERGDSAVYLCASSEGPQGAYEQYFGPGTRLTVT.

The chain carries TRBV7-2 and TRBJ2-2, with D unclear. The germline V and J ends were trimmed by 5 bases and 0 bases, with 10 bases remaining between them. The CDR3 is made up of 15 amino acids. The germline V gene has CDR1 SGHTA and CDR2 FQGNSA. The CDR3 DNA reads TGTGCCAGCAGCCCTCTCCAGTCGAACACCGGGGAGCTGTTTTTT. Translation: CASSPLQSNTGELFF.

This chain connects TRBV5-1 to TRBJ2-7; D is unclear. Looked up from germline, CDR1 is SGHRS and CDR2 is YFSETQ. The CDR3 loop spans 14 amino acids. V lost 2 bases and J lost 3, with 12 bases in between. The chain's CDR3 is CASSFEVPHYEQYF. CDR3 sequence (DNA): TGCGCCAGCAGCTTTGAAGTCCCCCACTACGAGCAGTACTTC.

The gene calls are TRBV15 and TRBJ1-5; D is unclear. Per the germline V gene, CDR1 is LNHNV and CDR2 is YYDKDF (reference sequence). Trimming cost V 0 bases and J 2 bases, with 11 bases left between them. The CDR3 is 16 residues long. The DNA of the CDR3 is TGTGCCACCAGCAGAGATTGGGCAAGGGGCAATCAGCCCCAGCATTTT. Translated: CATSRDWARGNQPQHF.

V is TRBV9 and J is TRBJ2-3; no clear D. Germline V gene data show CDR1 as SGDLS and CDR2 as YYNGEE. The V end lost 0 bases, the J end lost 2 bases, and 13 bases lay between the germline ends. The CDR3 spans 16 residues. CDR3: CASSVASSLLTDTQYF. The CDR3 DNA sequence: TGTGCCAGCAGCGTAGCCTCCAGCCTACTCACAGATACGCAGTATTTT.

V and J are TRBV19 and TRBJ1-5, with 7 bases that match TRBD1. Germline lookup yields CDR1 LNHDA and CDR2 SQIVND (reference sequence). The CDR3 sequence is 13 residues long. After removal of 4 bases from V and 6 bases from J, the junction contained 3 bases not matched to a gene. CDR3 region: CASSKGARQPQHF. The CDR3 DNA reads TGTGCCAGTAGTAAGGGGGCTCGTCAGCCCCAGCATTTT.

The rearrangement links TRBV4-1 to TRBJ2-3; no reliable D call. CDR1 and CDR2 (germline): MGHRA, YSYEKL. Trimming left V 0 bases short and J 1 base short, with 11 bases between. This CDR3 has 16 amino acids. This chain's CDR3 is CASSQEHNVGTDTQYF. The CDR3 DNA reads TGCGCCAGCAGCCAAGAACATAATGTGGGCACAGATACGCAGTATTTT.

This clone has only one observation. The chain combines TRBV4-2 with TRBJ2-1; D remains ambiguous. V dropped 0 bases and J dropped 9 bases, with 9 bases sitting between them. Germline loops: CDR1 LGHNA, CDR2 YNFKEQ. The CDR3 contains 13 residues. The CDR3 protein is CASSQELVVEQFF. The CDR3 nucleotides are TGTGCCAGCAGCCAAGAACTGGTGGTTGAGCAGTTCTTC.

The V and J genes are TRBV19 and TRBJ2-3, with D possibly called TRBD1 or TRBD2 (5 bases each). The germline gives CDR1 LNHDA, CDR2 SQIVND (reference sequence). Trimming stripped 6 bases from V and 6 bases from J, with 10 bases between. This CDR3 has 12 residues. This CDR3 is CASSQGADTQYF. The DNA for the CDR3 is TGTGCCAGTAGCCAGGGAGCCGATACGCAGTATTTT.